This TCR beta chain was sequenced in a study of OX40 agonist ivuxolimab in advanced cancers. Study context: At 0.01 to 10 mg/kg, ivuxolimab was administered intravenously to patients every 2 weeks. Over 30% of patients had received prior checkpoint inhibitor therapy. The study reported partial responses in three patients: one hepatocellular carcinoma, two cutaneous melanoma.

V shed 5 bases and J shed 4 bases, with 11 bases lying between them. The germline V gene has CDR1 MNHNS and CDR2 SASEGT. The CDR3 is 13 residues long. Measured with immunoSEQ multiplex PCR; TCRdb has only the in-frame clones, and not every one. This table holds some 150,000 clones, over 75% found once. Patients were ineligible given autoimmune disease history or systemic immunosuppression. The receptor was derived from an adult with an advanced solid tumor such as melanoma, head and neck, liver or kidney cancer. The chain recombines TRBV6-1 with TRBJ1-2; no reliable D call. Sample: CD4+ or CD8+ T cells sorted from blood, taken in a trial of the OX40 agonist ivuxolimab. This chain's CDR3 is CASSPSQLYGYTF. CDR3 sequence (DNA): TGTGCCAGCAGTCCCTCGCAACTCTATGGCTACACCTTC.